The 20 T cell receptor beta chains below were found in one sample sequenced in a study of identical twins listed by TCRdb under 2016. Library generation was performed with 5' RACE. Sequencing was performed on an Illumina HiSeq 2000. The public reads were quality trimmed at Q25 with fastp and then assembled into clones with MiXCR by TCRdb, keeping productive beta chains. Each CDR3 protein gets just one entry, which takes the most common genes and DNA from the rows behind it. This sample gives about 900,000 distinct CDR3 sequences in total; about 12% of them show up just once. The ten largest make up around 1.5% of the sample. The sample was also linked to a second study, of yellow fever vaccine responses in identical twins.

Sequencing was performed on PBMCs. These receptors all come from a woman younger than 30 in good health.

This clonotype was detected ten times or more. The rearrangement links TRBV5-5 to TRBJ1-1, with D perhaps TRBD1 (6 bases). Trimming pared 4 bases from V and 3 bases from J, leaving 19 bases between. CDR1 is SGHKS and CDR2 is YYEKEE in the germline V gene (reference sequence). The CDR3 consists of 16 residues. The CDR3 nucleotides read TGTGCCAGCAGCCGAACGGACAGTCTGGTGTACACTGAAGCTTTCTTT. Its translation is CASSRTDSLVYTEAFF.

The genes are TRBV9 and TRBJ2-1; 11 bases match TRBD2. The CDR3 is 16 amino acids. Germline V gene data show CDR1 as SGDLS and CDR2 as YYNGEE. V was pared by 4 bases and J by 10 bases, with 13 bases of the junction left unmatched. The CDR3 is CASSSGLAEPSGEQFF. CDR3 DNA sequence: TGTGCCAGCAGCTCGGGACTAGCGGAACCCTCAGGCGAGCAGTTCTTC.

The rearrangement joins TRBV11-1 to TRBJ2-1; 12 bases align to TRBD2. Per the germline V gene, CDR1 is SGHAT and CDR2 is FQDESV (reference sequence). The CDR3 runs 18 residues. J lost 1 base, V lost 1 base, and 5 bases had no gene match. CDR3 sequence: CASSLDYGTSGSYNEQFF. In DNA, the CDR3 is TGTGCCAGCAGCTTAGACTACGGGACTAGCGGGTCCTACAATGAGCAGTTCTTC.

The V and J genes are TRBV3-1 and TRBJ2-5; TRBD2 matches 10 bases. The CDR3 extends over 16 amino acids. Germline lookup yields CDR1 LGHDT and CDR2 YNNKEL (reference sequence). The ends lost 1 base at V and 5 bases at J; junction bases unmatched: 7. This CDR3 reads CASSQAPGAGGETQYF. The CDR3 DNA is TGTGCCAGCAGCCAAGCCCCCGGAGCGGGGGGGGAGACCCAGTACTTC.

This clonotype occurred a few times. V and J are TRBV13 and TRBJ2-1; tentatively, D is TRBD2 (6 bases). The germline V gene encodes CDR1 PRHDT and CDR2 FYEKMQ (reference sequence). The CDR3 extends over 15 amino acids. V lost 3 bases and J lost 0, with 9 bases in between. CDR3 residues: CASSFFGSSYNEQFF. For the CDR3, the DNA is TGTGCCAGCAGCTTTTTCGGGAGCTCCTACAATGAGCAGTTCTTC.

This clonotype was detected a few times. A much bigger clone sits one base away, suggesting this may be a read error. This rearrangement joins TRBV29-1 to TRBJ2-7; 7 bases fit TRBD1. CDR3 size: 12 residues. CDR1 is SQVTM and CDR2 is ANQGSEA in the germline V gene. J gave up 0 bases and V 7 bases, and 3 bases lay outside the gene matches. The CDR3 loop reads CSGRDSSYEQYF. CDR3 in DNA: TGCAGCGGCCGGGACAGCTCCTACGAGCAGTACTTC.

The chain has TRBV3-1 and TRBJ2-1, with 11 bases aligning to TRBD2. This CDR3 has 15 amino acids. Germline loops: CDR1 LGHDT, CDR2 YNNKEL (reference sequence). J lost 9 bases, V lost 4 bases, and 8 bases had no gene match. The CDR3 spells CASSLGIAGGTEQFF. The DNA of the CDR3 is TGTGCCAGCAGCCTGGGTATAGCGGGGGGGACTGAGCAGTTCTTC.

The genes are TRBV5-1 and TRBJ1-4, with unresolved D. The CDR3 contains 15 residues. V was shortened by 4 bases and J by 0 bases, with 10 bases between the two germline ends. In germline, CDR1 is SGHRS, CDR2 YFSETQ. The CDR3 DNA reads TGCGCCAGCAGCCCCGACATCCCAACTAATGAAAAACTGTTTTTT. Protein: CASSPDIPTNEKLFF.

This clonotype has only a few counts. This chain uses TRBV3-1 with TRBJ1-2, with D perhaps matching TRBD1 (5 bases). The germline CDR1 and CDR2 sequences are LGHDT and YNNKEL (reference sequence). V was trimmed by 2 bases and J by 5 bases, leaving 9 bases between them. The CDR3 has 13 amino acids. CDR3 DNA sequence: TGTGCCAGCAGCCAATGGGGACTATATGGCTACACCTTC. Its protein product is CASSQWGLYGYTF.

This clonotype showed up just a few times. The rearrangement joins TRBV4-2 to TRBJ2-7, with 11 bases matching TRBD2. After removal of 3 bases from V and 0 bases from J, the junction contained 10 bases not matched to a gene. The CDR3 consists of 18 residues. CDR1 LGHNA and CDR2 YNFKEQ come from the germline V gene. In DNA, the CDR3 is TGTGCCAGCAGCCATTCCTCGGGACTAGCGGAAAGCTCCTACGAGCAGTACTTC. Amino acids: CASSHSSGLAESSYEQYF.

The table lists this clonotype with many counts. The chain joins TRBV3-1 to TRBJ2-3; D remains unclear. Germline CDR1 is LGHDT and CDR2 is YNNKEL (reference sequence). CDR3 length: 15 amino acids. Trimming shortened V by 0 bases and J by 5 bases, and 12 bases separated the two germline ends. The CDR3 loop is CASSQDFVRVDTQYF. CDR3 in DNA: TGTGCCAGCAGCCAAGATTTCGTACGGGTAGATACGCAGTATTTT.

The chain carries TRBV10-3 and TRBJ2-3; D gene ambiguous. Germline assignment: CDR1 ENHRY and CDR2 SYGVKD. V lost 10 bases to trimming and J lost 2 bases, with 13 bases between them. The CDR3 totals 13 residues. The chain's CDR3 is CATTDGYTDTQYF. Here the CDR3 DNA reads TGTGCCACCACAGACGGCTACACAGATACGCAGTATTTT.

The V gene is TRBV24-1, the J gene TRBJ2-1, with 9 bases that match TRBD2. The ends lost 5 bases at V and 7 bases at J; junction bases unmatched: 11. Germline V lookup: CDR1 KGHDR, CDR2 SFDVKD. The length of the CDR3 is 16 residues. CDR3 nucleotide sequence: TGTGCCACCAGTGTTGGGCTAGCGGGGTTCAGGAATGAGCAGTTCTTC. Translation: CATSVGLAGFRNEQFF.

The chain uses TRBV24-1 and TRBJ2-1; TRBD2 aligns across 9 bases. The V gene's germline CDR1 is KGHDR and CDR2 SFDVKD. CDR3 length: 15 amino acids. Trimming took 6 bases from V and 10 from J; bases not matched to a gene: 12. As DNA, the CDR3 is TGTGCCACCAGTCCGGTAGCGGGGGCCAGCGGAGAGCAGTTCTTC. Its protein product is CATSPVAGASGEQFF.

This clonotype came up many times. As DNA, the CDR3 is TGCAGTGCTAGAAGGACAGGGGATTACCAAGAGACCCAGTACTTC. Translated, it gives CSARRTGDYQETQYF. The rearrangement uses TRBV20-1 and TRBJ2-5; 9 bases line up with TRBD1. The CDR3 has 15 amino acids. With V trimmed by 2 bases and J by 0 bases, 4 bases remained unmatched. CDR1 and CDR2 from the germline V gene are DFQATT and SNEGSKA (reference sequence).

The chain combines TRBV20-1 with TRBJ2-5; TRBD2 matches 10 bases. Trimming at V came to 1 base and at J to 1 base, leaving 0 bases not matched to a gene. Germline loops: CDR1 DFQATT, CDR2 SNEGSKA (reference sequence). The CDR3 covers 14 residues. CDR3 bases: TGCAGTGCTAGAGGACTAGCGGGCCAAGAGACCCAGTACTTC. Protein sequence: CSARGLAGQETQYF.

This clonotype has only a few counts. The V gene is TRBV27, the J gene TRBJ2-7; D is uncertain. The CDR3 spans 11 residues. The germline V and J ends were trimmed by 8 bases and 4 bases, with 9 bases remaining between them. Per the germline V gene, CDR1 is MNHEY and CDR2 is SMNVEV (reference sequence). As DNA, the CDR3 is TGTGCCAGCGGATTTAATTACGAGCAGTACTTC. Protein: CASGFNYEQYF.

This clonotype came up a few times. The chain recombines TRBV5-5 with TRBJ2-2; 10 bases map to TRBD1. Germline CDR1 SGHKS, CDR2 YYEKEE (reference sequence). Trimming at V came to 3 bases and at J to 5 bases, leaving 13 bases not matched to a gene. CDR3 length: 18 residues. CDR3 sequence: CASSSPQRQGARTGELFF. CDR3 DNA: TGTGCCAGCAGCTCTCCTCAAAGACAGGGGGCTCGAACCGGGGAGCTGTTTTTT.

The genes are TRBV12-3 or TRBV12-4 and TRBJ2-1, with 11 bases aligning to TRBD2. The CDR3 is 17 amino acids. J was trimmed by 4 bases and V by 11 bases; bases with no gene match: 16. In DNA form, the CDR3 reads TGTGCCTTCAGTTTAGTAGGGGGGACTAGCGGATACAATGAGCAGTTCTTC. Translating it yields CAFSLVGGTSGYNEQFF.

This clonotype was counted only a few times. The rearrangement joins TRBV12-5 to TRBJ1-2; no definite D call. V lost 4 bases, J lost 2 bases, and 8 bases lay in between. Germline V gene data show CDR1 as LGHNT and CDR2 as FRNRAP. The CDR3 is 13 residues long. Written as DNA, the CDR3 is TGTGCTAGTGGTTCTTCAGGAAACTATGGCTACACCTTC. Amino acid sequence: CASGSSGNYGYTF.